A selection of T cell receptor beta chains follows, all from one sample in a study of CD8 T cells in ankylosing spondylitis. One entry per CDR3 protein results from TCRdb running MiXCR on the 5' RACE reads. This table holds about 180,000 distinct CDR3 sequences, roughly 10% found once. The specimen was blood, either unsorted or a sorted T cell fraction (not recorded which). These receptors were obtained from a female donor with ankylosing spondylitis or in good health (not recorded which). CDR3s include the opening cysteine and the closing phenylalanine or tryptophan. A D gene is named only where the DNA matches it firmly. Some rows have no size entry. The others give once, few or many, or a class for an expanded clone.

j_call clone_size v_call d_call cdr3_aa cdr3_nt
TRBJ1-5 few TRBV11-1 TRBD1 CASSFSISTGGPNQPQHF TGTGCCAGCAGCTTTAGTATATCGACAGGGGGTCCCAATCAGCCCCAGCATTTT
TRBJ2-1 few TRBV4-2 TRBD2 CASSQDGTSTYNEQFF TGTGCCAGCAGCCAAGATGGGACTAGCACTTACAATGAGCAGTTCTTC
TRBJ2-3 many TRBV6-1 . CASEDGNPVDTQYF TGTGCCAGCGAGGACGGGAACCCCGTAGATACGCAGTATTTT
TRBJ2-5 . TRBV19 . CASGLRAWSETQYF TGTGCCAGTGGGCTTAGAGCGTGGTCAGAGACCCAGTACTTC
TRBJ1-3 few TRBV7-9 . CASSLAGYGNTIYF TGTGCCAGCAGCTTAGCTGGGTACGGAAACACCATATATTTT
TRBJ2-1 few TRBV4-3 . CASSLRGGQYIEQFF TGCGCCAGCAGCCTCAGGGGGGGACAATACATTGAGCAGTTCTTC
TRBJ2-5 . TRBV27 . CASASSYERETQYF TGTGCCAGCGCCAGCAGTTATGAGCGGGAGACCCAGTACTTC
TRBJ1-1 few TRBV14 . CASSPGQTQFTEAFF TGTGCCAGCAGTCCCGGACAGACTCAGTTCACTGAAGCTTTCTTT
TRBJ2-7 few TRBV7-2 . CASSLPGRSYEQYF TGTGCCAGCAGCTTACCGGGACGCTCCTACGAGCAGTACTTC
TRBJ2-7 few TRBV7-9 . CASSLPGSTYEQYF TGTGCCAGCAGCTTACCGGGGAGCACCTACGAGCAGTACTTC
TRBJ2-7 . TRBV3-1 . CASSPPAMSWQYF TGTGCCAGCAGCCCGCCCGCCATGTCGTGGCAGTACTTC
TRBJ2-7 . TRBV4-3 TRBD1 CASSQQDRGAYEQYF TGCGCCAGCAGCCAACAGGACAGGGGGGCCTACGAGCAGTACTTC